A single sample gave rise to the 21 T cell receptor beta chains below, sequenced in a study of blood T cells in healthy people across ages (dated by TCRdb to the mid-2010s). Libraries were built with 5' RACE. A second roughly 6 to 12 cycle PCR used a sample-barcoded 5' primer and a J-beta primer mix. TCRdb cleaned the public reads at Q25 with fastp, built clones with MiXCR and kept in-frame beta chains. Rows are unified per CDR3 protein, each entry keeping the most common DNA and genes. Across this sample there are fewer than 2 million distinct CDR3 sequences, with about 39% seen only once. The leading ten clones occupy about 21% of the sample. The sequenced sample was blood. These receptor sequences come from a human donor in good health.

The count of this clonotype is one. V is TRBV11-2 and J is TRBJ2-5; D possibly corresponds to TRBD1 (6 bases). V lost 5 bases and J lost 5, with 18 bases in between. CDR1 SGHAT and CDR2 FQNNGV come from the germline V gene. This CDR3 spans 15 amino acids. Here the CDR3 reads CASSLQTGSTETQYF. The CDR3 nucleotides read TGTGCCAGCAGCCTACAGACAGGTTCCACGGAGACCCAGTACTTC.

The rearrangement links TRBV3-1 to TRBJ1-2; TRBD1 is a possible D gene (5 bases). Looked up from germline, CDR1 is LGHDT and CDR2 is YNNKEL (reference sequence). Trimming took 1 base from V and 8 from J, leaving 11 bases between them. This CDR3 has 13 residues. The CDR3 DNA reads TGTGCCAGCAGCCAAGGGGGCGGGGGAGGCTACACCTTC. Amino acids: CASSQGGGGGYTF.

This clonotype was observed a few times. The chain has TRBV12-3 or TRBV12-4 and TRBJ2-5, with D perhaps TRBD2 (6 bases). The CDR3 is made up of 12 amino acids. Trimming removed 6 bases from V and 3 bases from J, with 8 bases in between. The CDR3 loop is CASRPGEETQYF. CDR3 coding DNA: TGTGCCAGCAGGCCGGGAGAAGAGACCCAGTACTTC.

CDR3 in DNA: TGTGCCACCAGTGATCGGGATCTTGGGAACATTCAGTACTTC. Residues: CATSDRDLGNIQYF. The V and J genes are TRBV24-1 and TRBJ2-4; a possible D gene is TRBD2 (5 bases). CDR1 KGHDR and CDR2 SFDVKD come from the germline V gene. CDR3 length equals 14 residues. V lost 3 bases to trimming and J lost 7 bases, with 12 bases between them.

The chain couples TRBV20-1 to TRBJ2-1; D is undetermined. Germline CDR1 reads DFQATT; CDR2 reads SNEGSKA (reference sequence). CDR3 size: 15 residues. The V end was cut by 4 bases, the J end by 1 base, with 14 bases between. The CDR3 loop is CSATVAGRSYNEQFF. The CDR3 DNA reads as TGCAGTGCTACCGTGGCTGGGCGATCCTACAATGAGCAGTTCTTC.

This clonotype was recorded once. This sequence joins TRBV15 and TRBJ2-1, with D perhaps matching TRBD1 (6 bases). Germline V gives CDR1 LNHNV, CDR2 YYDKDF (reference sequence). The germline V and J ends were trimmed by 0 bases and 7 bases, with 13 bases remaining between them. This CDR3 has 15 residues. This CDR3 reads CATSRERGYMNEQFF. The CDR3 region has the DNA TGTGCCACCAGCAGAGAGAGGGGGTATATGAATGAGCAGTTCTTC.

V is TRBV25-1 and J is TRBJ2-5; D not resolved. With 2 bases removed from V and 3 bases from J, the gap between germline ends came to 7 bases. Germline CDR1 reads MGHDK; CDR2 reads SYGVNS. The CDR3 loop spans 13 amino acids. The CDR3 sequence: CASSEGDEETQYF. CDR3 coding DNA: TGTGCCAGCAGTGAAGGAGATGAAGAGACCCAGTACTTC.

The chain links TRBV20-1 to TRBJ1-1, with D hard to call. The V end was cut by 6 bases, the J end by 0 bases, with 8 bases between. CDR1 DFQATT and CDR2 SNEGSKA come from the germline V gene (reference sequence). CDR3 length: 12 residues. The CDR3 sequence: CSAGIMNTEAFF. The DNA of the CDR3 is TGCAGTGCAGGGATTATGAACACTGAAGCTTTCTTT.

The V gene is TRBV6-5, the J gene TRBJ1-1, with D uncertain. V shed 6 bases and J shed 3 bases, with 11 bases lying between them. Per germline, CDR1 MNHEY and CDR2 SVGAGI. CDR3 length: 13 residues. The CDR3 nucleotides read TGTGCCAGCAGCCCCGCTACCGACACTGAAGCTTTCTTT. Its protein product is CASSPATDTEAFF.

This rearrangement joins TRBV7-2 to TRBJ1-6; 8 bases are a match to TRBD1. The length of the CDR3 is 15 residues. The germline V gene encodes CDR1 SGHTA and CDR2 FQGNSA. V gave up 4 bases and J gave up 10 bases; unmatched junction bases: 9. The CDR3 loop is CASSSQQGGGSPLHF. CDR3 sequence (DNA): TGTGCCAGCAGCTCCCAACAGGGGGGAGGGTCACCCCTCCACTTT.

The rearrangement uses TRBV3-1 and TRBJ2-7; TRBD1 might be the D (5 bases). Germline CDR1 and CDR2: LGHDT and YNNKEL (reference sequence). Between the trimmed V and J ends, which lost 6 bases and 0 bases, there was a span of 18 bases. The CDR3 runs 16 residues. Written as DNA, the CDR3 is TGTGCCAGCAGTTTAAAGGGGTCTGACATCTCCTACGAGCAGTACTTC. Translation gives CASSLKGSDISYEQYF.

The chain recombines TRBV29-1 with TRBJ2-1; D may be TRBD1 or TRBD2 (6 bases each). The CDR3 has 15 residues. The germline gives CDR1 SQVTM, CDR2 ANQGSEA. Trimming removed 1 base from V and 5 bases from J, with 15 bases in between. Here the CDR3 DNA reads TGCAGCGTTGAAGGTTGGGTTAGGGGGGACAATGAGCAGTTCTTC. Protein: CSVEGWVRGDNEQFF.

This sequence joins TRBV4-2 and TRBJ2-3; D tentatively reads TRBD1 or TRBD2 (5 bases each). The CDR3 runs to 16 residues. V was shortened by 0 bases and J by 1 base, with 11 bases between the two germline ends. The germline gives CDR1 LGHNA, CDR2 YNFKEQ. DNA for the CDR3: TGTGCCAGCAGCCAAGAGCCCGGGGCCCGCACAGATACGCAGTATTTT. It codes for CASSQEPGARTDTQYF.

The J gene is TRBJ2-5, the V gene TRBV24-1, with D maybe TRBD2 (5 bases). V lost 10 bases and J lost 4, with 12 bases in between. This CDR3 has 12 amino acids. Germline values: CDR1 KGHDR, CDR2 SFDVKD. The CDR3: CATSGSGETQYF. CDR3 DNA sequence: TGTGCCACAAGCGGTTCCGGAGAGACCCAGTACTTC.

This clonotype was seen a handful of times. V usage is TRBV12-3 or TRBV12-4 and J usage is TRBJ1-1, with 8 bases identical to TRBD1. V lost 4 bases, J lost 5 bases, and 6 bases stayed unmatched. CDR3 length equals 14 residues. The CDR3 bases are TGTGCCAGCAGTTCCACAGGGGGGTGGACTGAAGCTTTCTTT. As protein: CASSSTGGWTEAFF.

This clonotype was counted between two and nine times. The chain combines TRBV20-1 with TRBJ2-3, with TRBD2 matching 14 bases. Germline V gene lookup returns CDR1 DFQATT and CDR2 SNEGSKA (reference sequence). CDR3 length: 19 residues. V lost 3 bases to trimming and J lost 0 bases; unmatched junction nucleotides: 11. Written as DNA, the CDR3 is TGCAGTGCTAGCCCTCCGGGACTAGCGGGGGCCTTGAGCACAGATACGCAGTATTTT. Protein product: CSASPPGLAGALSTDTQYF.

This clonotype was counted many times. The V call is TRBV29-1, the J call TRBJ1-4; the match to TRBD1 covers 11 bases. The CDR3 sequence is 12 residues long. V shed 7 bases and J 8 bases; nucleotides not matched to a gene: 3. Per the germline V gene, CDR1 is SQVTM and CDR2 is ANQGSEA. The CDR3 is CSAGQGAEKLFF. In nucleotides, the CDR3 is TGCAGCGCTGGACAGGGGGCGGAAAAACTGTTTTTT.

In this sample, this clonotype turned up a few times. The V call is TRBV29-1, the J call TRBJ2-1, with no clear D. This CDR3 is 14 amino acids long. CDR1 is SQVTM, CDR2 ANQGSEA, per germline. Trimming removed 8 bases at V and 7 bases at J, with 21 bases between. In DNA, the CDR3 is TGCAGCATCCGGGTCCCAGCGCTCTTGAATGAGCAGTTCTTC. This encodes CSIRVPALLNEQFF.

This clonotype was picked up a small number of times. The chain couples TRBV6-2 or TRBV6-3 to TRBJ2-4; D unclear. V shed 7 bases and J shed 13 bases, with 14 bases lying between them. This CDR3 is built from 11 residues. Germline V gene lookup returns CDR1 MNHEY and CDR2 SVGEGT. CDR3 DNA: TGTGCCAGCAATAATAACAATGAGCAGTACTTC. The encoded protein is CASNNNNEQYF.

The chain is built from TRBV5-1 and TRBJ2-6; no clear D gene. Deletions cut 0 bases from V and 2 bases from J, with 9 bases between. The CDR3 sequence is 16 residues long. CDR1 and CDR2 (germline): SGHRS, YFSETQ. The CDR3 protein is CASSLGEVAGANVLTF. CDR3 nucleotide sequence: TGCGCCAGCAGCTTGGGTGAGGTGGCTGGGGCCAACGTCCTGACTTTC.

Details on this clonotype: An end of the junction does not agree with germline; a read error may underlie this. The gene calls are TRBV20-1 and TRBJ1-2, with D tentatively TRBD1 (5 bases). There are 15 residues in the CDR3. Germline V gene data show CDR1 as DFQATT and CDR2 as SNEGSKA (reference sequence). CDR3 protein: CSARGRGVERDGHTF. The CDR3 nucleotides are TGCAGTGCTAGAGGAAGGGGAGTGGAAAGAGATGGCCACACCTTC.